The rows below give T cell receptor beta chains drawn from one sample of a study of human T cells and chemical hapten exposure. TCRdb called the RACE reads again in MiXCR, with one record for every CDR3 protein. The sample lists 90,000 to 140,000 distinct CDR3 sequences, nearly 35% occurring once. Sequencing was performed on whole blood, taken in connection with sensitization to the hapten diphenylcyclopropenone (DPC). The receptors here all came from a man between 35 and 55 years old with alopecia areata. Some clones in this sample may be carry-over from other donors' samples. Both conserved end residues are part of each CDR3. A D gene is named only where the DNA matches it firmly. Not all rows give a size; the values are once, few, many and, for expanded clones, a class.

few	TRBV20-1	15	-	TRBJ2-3	TGCAGTGCTAGTGGTCCCCCCCGAAACTCAGATACGCAGTATTTT	CSASGPPRNSDTQYF
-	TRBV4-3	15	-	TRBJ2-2	TGCGCCAGCAGCCAAGATTGGTTCAGCCCCGGGGAGCTGTTTTTT	CASSQDWFSPGELFF
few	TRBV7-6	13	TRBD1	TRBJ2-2	TGTGCCAGCAGCTCGACAGGGCCCGGGGAGCTGTTTTTT	CASSSTGPGELFF
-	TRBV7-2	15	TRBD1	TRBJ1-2	TGTGCCAGCAGCCGAGACAGGGTCTCCCTCTATGGCTACACCTTC	CASSRDRVSLYGYTF
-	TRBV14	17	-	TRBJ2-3	TGTGCCAGCAGCCAAGACCGGGACCCGTTGTTCGTCGATACGCAGTATTTT	CASSQDRDPLFVDTQYF
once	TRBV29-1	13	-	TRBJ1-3	TGCAGCGTTGAATACAATGTTGGAAACACCATATATTTT	CSVEYNVGNTIYF
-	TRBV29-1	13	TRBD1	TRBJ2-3	TGCAGCGGAAGACAGGGGGCTACAGATACGCAGTATTTT	CSGRQGATDTQYF
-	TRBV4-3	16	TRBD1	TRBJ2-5	TGCGCCAGCAGCCAAAATGGACAGGGATCGTCAGAGACCCGGTACTTC	CASSQNGQGSSETRYF
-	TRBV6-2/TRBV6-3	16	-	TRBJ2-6	TGTGCCAGCAGTTACTCGCGAGTTTCGGGGGCCAACGTCCTGACTTTC	CASSYSRVSGANVLTF
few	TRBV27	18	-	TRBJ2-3	TGTGCCAGCAGTTGGCGCCTCTCCAGGGGATTGAGCACAGATACGCAGTATTTT	CASSWRLSRGLSTDTQYF
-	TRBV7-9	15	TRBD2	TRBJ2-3	TGTGCCAGCAGCTTTCAACTAGCGGGAATCGATACGCAGTATTTT	CASSFQLAGIDTQYF
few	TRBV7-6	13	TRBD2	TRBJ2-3	TGTGCCAGCAGCTTTACTAGCGCAGATACGCAGTATTTT	CASSFTSADTQYF
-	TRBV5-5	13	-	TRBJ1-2	TGTGCCAGCAGCTTGAGGCTCCTCTATGGCTACACCTTC	CASSLRLLYGYTF
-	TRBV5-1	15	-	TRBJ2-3	TGCGCCAGCAGCTTTGGCGGAAAGAGCACAGATACGCAGTATTTT	CASSFGGKSTDTQYF
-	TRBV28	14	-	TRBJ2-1	TGTGCCAGCAAACAGGGGGGGTCCTACAATGAGCAGTTCTTC	CASKQGGSYNEQFF
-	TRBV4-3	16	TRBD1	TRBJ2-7	TGCGCCAGCAGCCAAGATGACGGGACAGCCTCCTACGAGCAGTACTTC	CASSQDDGTASYEQYF
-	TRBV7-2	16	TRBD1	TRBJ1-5	TGTGCCAGCAGCTTAGCGCTACAGGGGGGTAATCAGCCCCAGCATTTT	CASSLALQGGNQPQHF
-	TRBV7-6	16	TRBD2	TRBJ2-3	TGTGCCAGCAGCCGAGGGGCTAGCGGGAAGACAGATACGCAGTATTTT	CASSRGASGKTDTQYF
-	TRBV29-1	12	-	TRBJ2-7	TGCAGCGTTGTCCCAGGGCCTAACGAGCAGTACTTC	CSVVPGPNEQYF
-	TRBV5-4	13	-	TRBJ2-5	TGTGCCAGCAGCCCCGAGACAGGAGAGACCCAGTACTTC	CASSPETGETQYF
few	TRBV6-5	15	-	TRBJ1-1	TGTGCCAGCAGTTACTCCTCCTGGGGGACCACTGAAGCTTTCTTT	CASSYSSWGTTEAFF
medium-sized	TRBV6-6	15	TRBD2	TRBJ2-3	TGTGCCAGCAGTGTACTAGCGGGACCCTCAGATACGCAGTATTTT	CASSVLAGPSDTQYF